The 18 T cell receptor beta chains in this list originate from one sample, sequenced in a study of blood T cell repertoires in COVID-19. Some clones are missing from TCRdb's copy, which holds only in-frame ones; the method was immunoSEQ multiplex PCR. The table records roughly 260,000 clones, 91% of them present only once. Sample: peripheral blood. These receptor sequences come from a person aged 18 to 30 with COVID-19, enrolled during active disease.

The rearrangement links TRBV10-3 to TRBJ2-7; 9 nucleotides align to TRBD1. This CDR3 is built from 13 residues. J gave up 5 bases and V 7 bases, and 6 bases lay outside the gene matches. Germline V gene data show CDR1 as ENHRY and CDR2 as SYGVKD. In DNA form, the CDR3 reads TGTGCCATCAAGGGACAGGGTGGGAACGAGCAGTACTTC. Its protein product is CAIKGQGGNEQYF.

This chain links TRBV4-1 with TRBJ2-3, with D possibly matching TRBD2 (6 bases). The CDR3 spans 16 residues. Trimming took off 4 bases at V and 3 bases at J, with 17 bases between the two ends. Germline V lookup: CDR1 MGHRA, CDR2 YSYEKL. This chain's CDR3 is CASSRGESARTDTQYF. CDR3 nucleotide sequence: TGCGCCAGCAGCCGGGGGGAAAGCGCGAGGACAGATACGCAGTATTTT.

V usage is TRBV20-1 and J usage is TRBJ1-6; possible D gene TRBD1, 5 bases. This CDR3 has 10 residues. Germline V gene lookup returns CDR1 DFQATT and CDR2 SNEGSKA (reference sequence). Deletions cut 4 bases from V and 14 bases from J, with 9 bases between. In DNA, the CDR3 is TGCAGTGCTATGGGGCAGGCCCTCCACTTT. Amino acid sequence: CSAMGQALHF.

This clone was seen once. CDR3 sequence (DNA): TGTGCCAGCAGAGTCCGGGACAGGCCCATCTACGAGCAGTACTTC. It specifies CASRVRDRPIYEQYF. The V call is TRBV6-5, the J call TRBJ2-7; 8 nucleotides line up with TRBD1. This CDR3 comprises 15 residues. V lost 6 bases, J lost 3 bases, and 10 bases stayed unmatched. Germline CDR1 reads MNHEY; CDR2 reads SVGAGI.

The rearrangement uses TRBV9 and TRBJ2-7; 10 bases match TRBD2. Germline values: CDR1 SGDLS, CDR2 YYNGEE. The CDR3 consists of 14 residues. Trimming took 5 bases from V and 5 from J; bases not matched to a gene: 7. The CDR3 nucleotides read TGTGCCAGCAGTTACGGTCTAGCGGGAGACGAGCAGTACTTC. It codes for CASSYGLAGDEQYF.

The chain uses TRBV5-6 and TRBJ2-5, with 7 bases that match TRBD2. Germline CDR1 reads SGHDT; CDR2 reads YYEEEE. The CDR3 is 15 residues long. The J segment lost 3 bases and the V segment lost 5 bases, leaving 10 bases of the junction unmatched. DNA of the CDR3: TGTGCCAGCAGTTCCCCTCCGGGGGGAGAAGAGACCCAGTACTTC. It yields the protein CASSSPPGGEETQYF.

This clone appeared a single time. The rearrangement uses TRBV19 and TRBJ2-2; maybe TRBD1 (6 bases). The CDR3 has 15 residues. V shed 1 base and J shed 5 bases, with 11 bases lying between them. In germline, CDR1 is LNHDA, CDR2 SQIVND (reference sequence). CDR3 residues: CASSIGTAVTGELFF. The CDR3 nucleotides read TGTGCCAGTAGTATAGGGACAGCCGTAACCGGGGAGCTGTTTTTT.

This clone was seen only once. The chain employs TRBV10-3 and TRBJ2-1, with 12 bases identical to TRBD2. Trimming at V came to 10 bases and at J to 7 bases, leaving 11 bases not matched to a gene. This CDR3 contains 15 residues. Germline assignment: CDR1 ENHRY and CDR2 SYGVKD. The CDR3 spells CATMKTSGSSNEQFF. DNA of the CDR3: TGTGCCACTATGAAGACTAGCGGGAGTAGTAATGAGCAGTTCTTC.

This chain joins TRBV19 and TRBJ1-1; possible D gene TRBD1, 5 bases. V shed 7 bases and J shed 4 bases, with 13 bases lying between them. The CDR3 covers 13 residues. Germline V gene sequence: CDR1 LNHDA, CDR2 SQIVND (reference sequence). The CDR3 loop is CASTKTEFTEAFF. The CDR3 coding sequence is TGTGCCAGTACCAAGACAGAATTCACTGAAGCTTTCTTT. Supplemented by reference TRBV19 and TRBJ1-1, the full variable domain reads DGGITQSPKYLFRKEGQNVTLSCEQNLNHDAMYWYRQDPGQGLRLIYYSQIVNDFQKGDIAEGYSVSREKKESFPLTVTSAQKNPTAFYLCASTKTEFTEAFFGQGTRLTVV.

J is TRBJ1-1 and V is TRBV14; D is perhaps TRBD1 (5 bases). Germline CDR1 and CDR2: SGHDN and FVKESK. The CDR3 is made up of 14 amino acids. V gave up 1 base and J gave up 0 bases, with 6 bases separating them. The CDR3 bases are TGTGCCAGCAGCCAAGGACAGTTGAACACTGAAGCTTTCTTT. It translates to CASSQGQLNTEAFF.

This clone was seen a handful of times. This chain connects TRBV7-8 to TRBJ1-1; unclear D gene. V was clipped by 6 bases and J by 2 bases, with 13 bases between them. CDR3 size: 14 residues. CDR1 and CDR2 from the germline V gene are SGHVS and FQNEAQ. CDR3 region: CASSLRVSNTEAFF. The DNA of the CDR3 is TGTGCCAGCAGTTTGAGAGTCTCTAACACTGAAGCTTTCTTT.

This rearrangement joins TRBV2 to TRBJ2-4; D remains unclear. Germline values: CDR1 SNHLY, CDR2 FYNNEI. V shed 3 bases and J shed 8 bases, with 8 bases lying between them. This CDR3 is built from 12 residues. CDR3 region: CASSDDWYIQYF. The CDR3 coding sequence is TGTGCCAGCAGTGATGACTGGTACATTCAGTACTTC. Variable domain in full (rest from reference TRBV2 and TRBJ2-4): EPEVTQTPSHQVTQMGQEVILRCVPISNHLYFYWYRQILGQKVEFLVSFYNNEISEKSEIFDDQFSVERPDGSNFTLKIRSTKLEDSAMYFCASSDDWYIQYFGAGTRLSVL.

The chain couples TRBV6-6 to TRBJ1-5; 7 bases match TRBD1. The germline gives CDR1 MNHNY, CDR2 SVGAGI (reference sequence). The CDR3 is made up of 16 amino acids. V shed 7 bases, J shed 0 bases, and the junction held 9 bases outside the gene matches. As DNA, the CDR3 is TGTGCCAGCAACCGGGACAGAGGCTATAGCAATCAGCCCCAGCATTTT. This gives the protein CASNRDRGYSNQPQHF.

The rearrangement links TRBV6-5 to TRBJ2-7; D might be TRBD2 (6 bases). This CDR3 has 15 amino acids. The V end lost 0 bases, the J end lost 2 bases, and 11 bases lay between the germline ends. Per the germline V gene, CDR1 is MNHEY and CDR2 is SVGAGI. CDR3 bases: TGTGCCAGCAGTTACTCGACCGGGAGCACCTACGAGCAGTACTTC. It yields the protein CASSYSTGSTYEQYF.

The CDR3 here is CASSAGGPYTGELFF. The CDR3 coding sequence is TGTGCCAGTAGTGCAGGGGGCCCCTACACCGGGGAGCTGTTTTTT. The J gene is TRBJ2-2, the V gene TRBV19; 8 positions agree with TRBD1. Germline loops: CDR1 LNHDA, CDR2 SQIVND (reference sequence). The junction had 5 bases not matched to a gene; V was cut back by 5 bases and J by 3 bases. This CDR3 contains 15 residues.

DNA for the CDR3: TGTGCCAGCAGGTTCCGGGACTGGATTTCCAATGAGCAGTTCTTC. This encodes CASRFRDWISNEQFF. The rearrangement uses TRBV2 and TRBJ2-1; possible D gene TRBD2, 6 bases. The CDR3 totals 15 residues. Trimming removed 6 bases from V and 6 bases from J, with 18 bases in between. Germline V CDR1 and CDR2: SNHLY, FYNNEI.

This clone was seen once. The chain couples TRBV27 to TRBJ1-1; 10 bases map to TRBD1. The CDR3 is made up of 14 amino acids. J lost 5 bases, V lost 5 bases, and 5 bases had no gene match. Germline values: CDR1 MNHEY, CDR2 SMNVEV (reference sequence). Here the CDR3 DNA reads TGTGCCAGCAGTCGACAGGGGGCTGGGACTGAAGCTTTCTTT. It translates to CASSRQGAGTEAFF.

The V gene is TRBV9, the J gene TRBJ1-1, with TRBD1 identical over 8 bases. CDR1 SGDLS and CDR2 YYNGEE come from the germline V gene. The ends lost 0 bases at V and 4 bases at J; junction bases unmatched: 2. This CDR3 region has 14 residues. CDR3 sequence (DNA): TGTGCCAGCAGCGTAGGGACAGGGCTCACTGAAGCTTTCTTT. It codes for CASSVGTGLTEAFF.